Each of the 10 T cell receptor beta chains below was sequenced from the same sample in a study of cytomegalovirus exposure and HLA in healthy donors. Primers for the PCR totalled 60 Vbeta and 13 Jbeta. TCRdb's copy holds only in-frame clones and misses some; the assay was immunoSEQ multiplex PCR. The sample consists of some 120,000 clones, less than 85% of them appearing once. The material sequenced was PBMCs. The receptors stem from a male donor in good health and CMV-seronegative.

The chain recombines TRBV5-1 with TRBJ2-1, with TRBD2 matching over 9 bases. Germline CDR1 reads SGHRS; CDR2 reads YFSETQ. CDR3 length equals 14 residues. J was trimmed by 9 bases and V by 4 bases; bases with no gene match: 8. The CDR3 here is CASSGSGGLGEQFF. In DNA, the CDR3 is TGCGCCAGCAGCGGGAGCGGGGGGTTGGGTGAGCAGTTCTTC.

This clone has more than one count but fewer than ten. The chain joins TRBV5-1 to TRBJ2-5, with D tentatively TRBD2 (6 bases). The germline V and J ends were trimmed by 3 bases and 8 bases, with 20 bases remaining between them. CDR3 length: 15 residues. Germline-derived CDR1 and CDR2 are SGHRS and YFSETQ. As DNA, the CDR3 is TGCGCCAGCAGCTCCGCCGGGACTGGGGTTAGTACCCAGTACTTC. Its protein product is CASSSAGTGVSTQYF.

This chain uses TRBV6-5 with TRBJ2-5; 7 nucleotides align to TRBD1. The germline CDR1 and CDR2 sequences are MNHEY and SVGAGI. V trimming: 6 bases; J trimming: 7 bases; junction bases outside the gene matches: 2. This CDR3 is 11 amino acids long. The CDR3: CASSNRGTQYF. The CDR3 region has the DNA TGTGCCAGCAGCAACAGGGGGACCCAGTACTTC.

V gene TRBV21-1 combines with J gene TRBJ2-1; TRBD2 is the table's D call and was not checked against the DNA. TRBV21-1 is classified as a pseudogene. The CDR3 loop spans 16 amino acids. CDR3 in DNA: TGTGCCAGCAGCAAGGGCGGGAGCGGCTCCTACAATGAGCAGTTCTTC. Translated: CASSKGGSGSYNEQFF.

V is TRBV18 and J is TRBJ1-1; no definite D call. V dropped 3 bases and J dropped 4 bases, with 18 bases sitting between them. Germline V gives CDR1 KGHSH, CDR2 LQKENI. The CDR3 contains 16 residues. The CDR3, as DNA: TGTGCCAGCTCACCGCTCGGGCACAGCGGCGGCACTGAAGCTTTCTTT. This gives the protein CASSPLGHSGGTEAFF. Using reference TRBV18 and TRBJ1-1 for the parts outside the CDR3, the full variable domain is NAGVMQNPRHLVRRRGQEARLRCSPMKGHSHVYWYRQLPEEGLKFMVYLQKENIIDESGMPKERFSAEFPKEGPSILRIQQVVRGDSAAYFCASSPLGHSGGTEAFFGQGTRLTVV.

The J gene is TRBJ2-1, the V gene TRBV6-1; TRBD1 is a possible D gene (6 bases). V lost 5 bases, J lost 6 bases, and 17 bases lay in between. The CDR3 runs 15 residues. Germline CDR1 is MNHNS and CDR2 is SASEGT. CDR3 nucleotide sequence: TGTGCCAGCAGTAGCCGACAGGAACCCCTCAATGAGCAGTTCTTC. Amino acids: CASSSRQEPLNEQFF.

V gene TRBV7-6 combines with J gene TRBJ2-5; D perhaps matches TRBD2 (5 bases). Trimming took off 5 bases at V and 5 bases at J, with 18 bases between the two ends. The CDR3 has 15 residues. The germline CDR1 and CDR2 sequences are SGHVS and FNYEAQ. CDR3 loop: CASSIDLTGYETQYF. Here the CDR3 DNA reads TGTGCCAGCAGCATTGATTTAACGGGGTACGAGACCCAGTACTTC.

The chain is built from TRBV9 and TRBJ1-1; 8 positions agree with TRBD1. The germline V gene encodes CDR1 SGDLS and CDR2 YYNGEE. The ends lost 4 bases at V and 3 bases at J; junction bases unmatched: 17. This CDR3 has 18 residues. The DNA for the CDR3 is TGTGCCAGCAGCATCGAGGGGACAGGCCCGGGGGAGGACACTGAAGCTTTCTTT. Translating it yields CASSIEGTGPGEDTEAFF. Full variable domain (outside the CDR3, taken from reference TRBV9 and TRBJ1-1): DSGVTQTPKHLITATGQRVTLRCSPRSGDLSVYWYQQSLDQGLQFLIQYYNGEERAKGNILERFSAQQFPDLHSELNLSSLELGDSALYFCASSIEGTGPGEDTEAFFGQGTRLTVV.

This clone was found a few times. The gene calls are TRBV28 and TRBJ1-2, with D perhaps matching TRBD1 (6 bases). Germline V lookup: CDR1 MDHEN, CDR2 SYDVKM. CDR3 length equals 12 residues. Deletions cut 7 bases from V and 8 bases from J, with 14 bases between. CDR3 sequence: CASKRTGPGYTF. The CDR3 coding sequence is TGTGCCAGCAAACGTACAGGGCCCGGCTACACCTTC.

The chain couples TRBV9 to TRBJ2-1; D is possibly TRBD1 (6 bases). The CDR3 runs 15 residues. Trimming took off 0 bases at V and 4 bases at J, with 11 bases between the two ends. CDR1 and CDR2 (germline): SGDLS, YYNGEE. The CDR3 DNA reads as TGTGCCAGCAGCGTAGGAGCGGACAGATACAATGAGCAGTTCTTC. Protein: CASSVGADRYNEQFF.